This T cell receptor beta chain was observed in a study of T cell repertoires in cytomegalovirus infection. Study-level background: HLA-C-restricted CMV epitopes, recently identified, and well-studied HLA-B-restricted ones were used by the study. From public TCR beta signatures came an indication of both CMV infection and matching HLA type.

Study-wide findings and caveats: Based on cumulative public TCR beta family frequency, carriers of CMV plus the relevant HLA were identified.

Between the trimmed V and J ends, which lost 0 bases and 7 bases, there was a span of 12 bases. The CDR3 has 14 residues. This clonotype has just a few counts. Its antigen remains unidentified. TCRdb re-called the reads with MiXCR, one entry per CDR3 protein. The table records about 480,000 distinct CDR3 sequences, around a third of them present only once. This receptor was taken from a human donor in good health (CMV status not recorded). Some clones in this sample may be carry-over from other donors' samples. This specimen consisted of cultured PBMCs, obtained from culture after CMV antigen stimulation. V is TRBV12-3 or TRBV12-4 and J is TRBJ2-5; a possible D gene is TRBD1 (6 bases). CDR3 bases: TGTGCCAGCAGTTTAGCGCAGGGGACGGGGACCCAGTACTTC. Translated, it gives CASSLAQGTGTQYF.